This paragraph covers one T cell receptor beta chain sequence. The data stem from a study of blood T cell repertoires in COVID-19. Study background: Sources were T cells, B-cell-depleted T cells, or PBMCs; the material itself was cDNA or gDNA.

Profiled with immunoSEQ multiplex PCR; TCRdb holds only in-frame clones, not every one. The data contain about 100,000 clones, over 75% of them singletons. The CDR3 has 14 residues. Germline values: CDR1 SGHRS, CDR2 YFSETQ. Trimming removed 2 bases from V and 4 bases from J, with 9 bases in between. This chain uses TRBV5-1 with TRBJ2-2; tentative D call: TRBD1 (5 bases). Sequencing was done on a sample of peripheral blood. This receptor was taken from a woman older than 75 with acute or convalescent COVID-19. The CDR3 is CASSFSQGTGELFF. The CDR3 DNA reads TGCGCCAGCAGCTTTAGTCAGGGCACCGGGGAGCTGTTTTTT.